The clone carrying this T cell receptor beta chain was found many times. Its antigen is still unknown. The CDR3 extends over 14 amino acids. The junction had 4 bases not matched to a gene; V was cut back by 5 bases and J by 2 bases. This specimen belongs to a study of CD8 T cells in ankylosing spondylitis. Study-level results: Reactive arthritis synovial fluid and blood previously showed some of these motif variants. Disease-linked clones reportedly concentrated significantly in matched ankylosing spondylitis synovial fluid. The study identified a TCR beta motif of fewer than 10 highly homologous variants that appeared characteristic of ankylosing spondylitis blood.

Quantitative 5'-RACE with molecular barcodes produced the TCR beta libraries. TCRdb analysed the 5' RACE reads with MiXCR anew, one entry per CDR3 protein. Among just over 350,000 distinct CDR3 sequences listed, roughly 20% were seen once. The chain joins TRBV12-3 or TRBV12-4 to TRBJ2-3; 7 nucleotides align to TRBD1. Sequenced material: blood, either unsorted or a sorted T cell fraction (not recorded which). The clonotype comes from a male donor with ankylosing spondylitis or in good health (not recorded which). CDR3 sequence: CASSKTGFTDTQYF. The CDR3 DNA reads TGTGCCAGCAGTAAGACAGGGTTCACAGATACGCAGTATTTT.